This T cell receptor beta chain was observed in a study of cytomegalovirus exposure and HLA in healthy donors. The PCR was carried out with 60 Vbeta primers and 13 Jbeta primers. Method: immunoSEQ multiplex PCR; TCRdb's copy keeps in-frame clones and lacks some. This sample has approximately 170,000 clones, with approximately 78% found just once. V dropped 1 base and J dropped 7 bases, with 23 bases sitting between them. The CDR3 has 18 residues. Germline V gives CDR1 LGHNA, CDR2 YNFKEQ. The receptor was isolated from a woman aged 18-35 years in good health and CMV-seronegative. The sample comprised PBMCs. The rearrangement joins TRBV4-2 to TRBJ2-1; D perhaps matches TRBD1 (8 bases). DNA of the CDR3: TGTGCCAGCAGCCAAGGCGTCGGAACCGACAGGGGAGGGAATGAGCAGTTCTTC. Protein sequence: CASSQGVGTDRGGNEQFF.